This T cell receptor beta chain was retrieved from a study of blood T cell repertoires in COVID-19. TCRdb's copy holds only in-frame clones and misses some; the assay was immunoSEQ multiplex PCR. The sample has roughly 300,000 clones, 85% seen once. This CDR3 has 15 amino acids. The germline V gene encodes CDR1 SGHNT and CDR2 YENEEA. V was pared by 5 bases and J by 1 base, with 3 bases of the junction left unmatched. The sequence was obtained from a human donor in a cohort sampled during active COVID-19. The chain is built from TRBV11-3 and TRBJ2-1; 9 bases align to TRBD1. Sequenced sample: peripheral blood. The CDR3 nucleotides read TGTGCCAGCAGCGCCGGGACAGGGTCCTACAATGAGCAGTTCTTC. This encodes CASSAGTGSYNEQFF.